The rows below give T cell receptor beta chains drawn from one sample of a study of monozygotic twins with inflammatory bowel disease. From its re-call of the 5' RACE reads, TCRdb lists each CDR3 protein once, without DNA. The sample has about 440,000 distinct CDR3 sequences; the top ten hold roughly 2.2%. The specimen was blood. The receptors were gathered from a human donor with ulcerative colitis or Crohn's disease, or a healthy co-twin of an affected twin (not recorded which). CDR3s include the opening cysteine and the closing phenylalanine or tryptophan.

TRBJ1-1 | TRBV7-9 | CASTLRQGGNTEAFF
TRBJ1-4 | TRBV6-5 | CASSYFREATNEKLFF
TRBJ2-7 | TRBV5-1 | CASSPGTSSYYEQYF
TRBJ1-2 | TRBV19 | CASREGGISYGYTF
TRBJ2-1 | TRBV24-1 | CATSDPGLAGLGNEQFF
TRBJ1-1 | TRBV4-1 | CASSPFRYGSNTEAFF
TRBJ1-2 | TRBV5-1 | CASSSGQDLYGYTF
TRBJ1-1 | TRBV7-2 | CASSPVGGPTEAFF
TRBJ1-5 | TRBV30 | CAWSQGPNQPQHF
TRBJ1-5 | TRBV10-3 | CAISENTQQPQHF
TRBJ2-1 | TRBV6-2/TRBV6-3 | CASSYSPTSTLYNEQFF
TRBJ1-1 | TRBV7-3 | CASSSKGSTEAFF
TRBJ1-1 | TRBV6-2/TRBV6-3 | CASSYWPPEAFF
TRBJ1-1 | TRBV5-1 | CASSIGQGWNGEAFF
TRBJ2-1 | TRBV7-2 | CASSLVSVGSRRNEQFF